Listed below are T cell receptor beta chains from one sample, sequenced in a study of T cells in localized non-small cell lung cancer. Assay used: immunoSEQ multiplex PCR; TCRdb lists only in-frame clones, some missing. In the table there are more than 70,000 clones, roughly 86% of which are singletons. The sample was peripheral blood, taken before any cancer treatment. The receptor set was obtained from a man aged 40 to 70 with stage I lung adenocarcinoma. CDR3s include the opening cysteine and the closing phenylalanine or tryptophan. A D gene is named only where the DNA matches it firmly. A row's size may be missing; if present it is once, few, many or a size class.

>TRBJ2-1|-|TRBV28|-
CASSYVSAGILAGRSYNEQFF
TGTGCCAGCAGTTATGTATCGGCGGGGATCCTCGCGGGACGGTCCTACAATGAGCAGTTCTTC
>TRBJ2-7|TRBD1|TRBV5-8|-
CASSFPPGQGPYEQYF
TGTGCCAGCAGCTTTCCACCGGGACAGGGACCCTACGAGCAGTACTTC
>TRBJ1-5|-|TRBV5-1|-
CASSAAGYSNQPQHF
TGCGCCAGCAGCGCCGCAGGGTACAGCAATCAGCCCCAGCATTTT
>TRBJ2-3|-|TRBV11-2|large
CASSLGDKSSTDTQYF
TGTGCCAGCAGCTTAGGGGACAAGTCTAGCACAGATACGCAGTATTTT
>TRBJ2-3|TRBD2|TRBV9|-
CASSVTSGSTDTQYF
TGTGCCAGCAGCGTCACTAGCGGAAGCACAGATACGCAGTATTTT
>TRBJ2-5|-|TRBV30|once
CAWSNGQPQETQYF
TGTGCCTGGTCGAACGGACAGCCACAAGAGACCCAGTACTTC
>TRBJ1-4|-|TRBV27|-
CASGRTSGRVEKLFF
TGTGCCAGCGGACGGACCTCGGGGAGGGTTGAAAAACTGTTTTTT
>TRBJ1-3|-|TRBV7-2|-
CASSLRAGTLSNTIYF
TGTGCCAGCAGCTTAAGGGCAGGGACGCTTAGTAACACCATATATTTT
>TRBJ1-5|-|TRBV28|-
CASSLKGLRNQPQHF
TGTGCCAGCAGTTTAAAGGGGTTACGCAATCAGCCCCAGCATTTT
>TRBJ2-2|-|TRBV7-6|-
CASSLAPPRTITNTGELFF
TGTGCCAGCAGCTTAGCTCCCCCCCGGACAATAACGAACACCGGGGAGCTGTTTTTT
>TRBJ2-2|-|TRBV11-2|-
CASSFPRWGAYASGELFF
TGTGCCAGCAGCTTCCCGAGATGGGGGGCCTATGCGTCCGGGGAGCTGTTTTTT
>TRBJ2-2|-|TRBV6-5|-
CASSYGVTANTGELFF
TGTGCCAGCAGTTATGGGGTTACAGCGAACACCGGGGAGCTGTTTTTT
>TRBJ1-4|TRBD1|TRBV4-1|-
CASSQRSRGPNEKLFF
TGCGCCAGCAGCCAACGCTCTAGGGGGCCTAATGAAAAACTGTTTTTT
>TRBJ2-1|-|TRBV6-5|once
CASTDRYEQFF
TGTGCCAGCACCGACAGGTATGAGCAGTTCTTC